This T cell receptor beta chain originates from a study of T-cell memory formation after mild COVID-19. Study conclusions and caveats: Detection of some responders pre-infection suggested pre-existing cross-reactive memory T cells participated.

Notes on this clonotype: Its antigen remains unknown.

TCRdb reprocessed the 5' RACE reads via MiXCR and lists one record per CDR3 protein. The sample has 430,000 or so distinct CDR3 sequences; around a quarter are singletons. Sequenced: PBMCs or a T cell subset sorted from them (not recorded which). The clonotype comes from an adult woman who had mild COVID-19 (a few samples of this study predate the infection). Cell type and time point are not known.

The chain's CDR3 is CASSPSGRIQETQYF. The CDR3 DNA sequence: TGTGCCAGCAGCCCTAGCGGGAGGATCCAAGAGACCCAGTACTTC. The chain carries TRBV11-3 and TRBJ2-5, with 11 positions matching TRBD2. V lost 5 bases and J lost 1; bases outside the gene matches: 3. Germline V gene sequence: CDR1 SGHNT, CDR2 YENEEA. The CDR3 contains 15 residues.